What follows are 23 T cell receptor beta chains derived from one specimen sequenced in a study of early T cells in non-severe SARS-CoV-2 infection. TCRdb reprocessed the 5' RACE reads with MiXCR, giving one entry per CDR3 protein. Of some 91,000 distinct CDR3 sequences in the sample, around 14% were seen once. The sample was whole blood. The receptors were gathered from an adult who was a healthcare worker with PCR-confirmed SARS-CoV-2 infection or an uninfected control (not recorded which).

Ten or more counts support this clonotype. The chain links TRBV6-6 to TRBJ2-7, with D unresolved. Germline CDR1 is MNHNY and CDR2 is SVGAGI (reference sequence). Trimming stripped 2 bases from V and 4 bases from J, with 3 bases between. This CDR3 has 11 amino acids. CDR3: CASSYMYEQYF. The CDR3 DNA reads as TGTGCCAGCAGTTACATGTACGAGCAGTACTTC.

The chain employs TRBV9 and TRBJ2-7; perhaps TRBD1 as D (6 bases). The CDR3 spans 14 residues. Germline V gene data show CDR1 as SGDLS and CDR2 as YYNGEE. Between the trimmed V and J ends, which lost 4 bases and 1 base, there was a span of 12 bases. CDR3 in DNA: TGTGCCAGCAGCACCCAGACAGGTTCCTACGAGCAGTACTTC. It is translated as CASSTQTGSYEQYF.

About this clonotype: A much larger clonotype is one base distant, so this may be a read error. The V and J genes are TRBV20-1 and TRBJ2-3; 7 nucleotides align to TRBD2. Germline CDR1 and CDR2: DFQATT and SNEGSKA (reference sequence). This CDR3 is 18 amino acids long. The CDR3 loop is CSTSKLARGRENTDTQYF. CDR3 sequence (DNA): TGCAGTACTAGTAAACTAGCGAGGGGTCGAGAAAACACAGATACGCAGTATTTT.

The CDR3 loop reads CSARDRRHYEQYF. CDR3 nucleotide sequence: TGCAGTGCCAGGGACAGGCGACACTACGAGCAGTACTTC. V and J are TRBV20-1 and TRBJ2-7; TRBD1 matches at 8 bases. The V gene end was trimmed by 6 bases and the J gene end by 3 bases; junction bases not matched to a gene: 7. In germline, CDR1 is DFQATT, CDR2 SNEGSKA (reference sequence). The CDR3 totals 13 residues.

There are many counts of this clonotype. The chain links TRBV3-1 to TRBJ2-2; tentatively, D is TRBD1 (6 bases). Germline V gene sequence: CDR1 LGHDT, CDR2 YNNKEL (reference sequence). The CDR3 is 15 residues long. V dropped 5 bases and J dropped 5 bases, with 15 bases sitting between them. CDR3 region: CASSEGGGWTGELFF. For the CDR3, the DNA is TGTGCCAGCAGCGAAGGGGGTGGATGGACCGGGGAGCTGTTTTTT.

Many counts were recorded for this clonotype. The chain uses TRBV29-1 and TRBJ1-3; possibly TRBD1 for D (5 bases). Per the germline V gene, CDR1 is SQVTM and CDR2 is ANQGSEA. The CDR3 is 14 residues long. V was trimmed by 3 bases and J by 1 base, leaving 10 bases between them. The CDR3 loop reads CSVDQGGSGNTIYF. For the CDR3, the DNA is TGCAGCGTTGATCAGGGAGGGTCTGGAAACACCATATATTTT.

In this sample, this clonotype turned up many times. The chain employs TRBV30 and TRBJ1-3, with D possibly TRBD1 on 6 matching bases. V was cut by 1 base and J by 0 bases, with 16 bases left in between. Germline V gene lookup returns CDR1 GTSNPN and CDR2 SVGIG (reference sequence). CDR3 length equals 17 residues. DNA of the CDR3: TGTGCCTGGAGTGACTTTGGCAGGGGATTCTCTGGAAACACCATATATTTT. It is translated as CAWSDFGRGFSGNTIYF. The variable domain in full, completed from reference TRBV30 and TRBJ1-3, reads SQTIHQWPATLVQPVGSPLSLECTVEGTSNPNLYWYRQAAGRGLQLLFYSVGIGQISSEVPQNLSASRPQDRQFILSSKKLLLSDSGFYLCAWSDFGRGFSGNTIYFGEGSWLTVV.

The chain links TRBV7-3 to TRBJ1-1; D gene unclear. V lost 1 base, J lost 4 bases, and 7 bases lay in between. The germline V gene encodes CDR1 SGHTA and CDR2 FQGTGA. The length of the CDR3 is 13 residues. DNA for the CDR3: TGTGCCAGCAGCTTAATTAGGGCCACTGAAGCTTTCTTT. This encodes CASSLIRATEAFF.

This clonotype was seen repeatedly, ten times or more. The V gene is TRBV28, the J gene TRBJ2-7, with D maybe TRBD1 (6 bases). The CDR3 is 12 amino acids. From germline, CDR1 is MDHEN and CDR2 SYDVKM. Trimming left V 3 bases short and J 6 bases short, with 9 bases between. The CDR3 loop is CASSFGGGEQYF. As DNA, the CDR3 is TGTGCCAGCAGTTTTGGGGGCGGCGAGCAGTACTTC.

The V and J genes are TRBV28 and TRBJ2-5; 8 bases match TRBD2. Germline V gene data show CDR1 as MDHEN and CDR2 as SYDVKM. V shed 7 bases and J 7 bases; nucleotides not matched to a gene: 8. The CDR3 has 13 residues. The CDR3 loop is CASTRTSLWTQYF. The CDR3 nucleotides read TGTGCCAGCACCAGGACTAGCCTTTGGACCCAGTACTTC.

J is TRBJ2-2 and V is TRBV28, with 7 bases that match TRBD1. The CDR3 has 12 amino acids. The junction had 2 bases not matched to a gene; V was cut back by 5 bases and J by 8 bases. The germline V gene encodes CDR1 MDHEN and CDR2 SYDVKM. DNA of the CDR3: TGTGCCAGCAGTCCGGGACAGGGGGAGCTGTTTTTT. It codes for CASSPGQGELFF.

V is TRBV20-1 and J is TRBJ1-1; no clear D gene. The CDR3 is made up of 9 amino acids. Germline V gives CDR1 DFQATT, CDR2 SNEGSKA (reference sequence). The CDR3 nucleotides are TGCAGAGGGAACACTGAAGCTTTCTTT. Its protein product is CRGNTEAFF.

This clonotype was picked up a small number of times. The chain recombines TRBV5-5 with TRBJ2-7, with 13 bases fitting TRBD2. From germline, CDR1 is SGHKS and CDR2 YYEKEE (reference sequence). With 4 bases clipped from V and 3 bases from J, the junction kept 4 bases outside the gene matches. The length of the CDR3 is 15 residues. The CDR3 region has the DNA TGTGCCAGCAGCCGGAGACTAGCGGGAGGCTACGAGCAGTACTTC. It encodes CASSRRLAGGYEQYF.

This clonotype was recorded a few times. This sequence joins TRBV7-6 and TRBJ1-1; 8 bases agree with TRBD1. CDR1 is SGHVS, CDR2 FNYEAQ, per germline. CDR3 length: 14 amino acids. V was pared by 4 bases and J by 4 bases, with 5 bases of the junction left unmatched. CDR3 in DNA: TGTGCCAGCAGCTACCTTCAGGGGGCCACTGAAGCTTTCTTT. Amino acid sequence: CASSYLQGATEAFF.

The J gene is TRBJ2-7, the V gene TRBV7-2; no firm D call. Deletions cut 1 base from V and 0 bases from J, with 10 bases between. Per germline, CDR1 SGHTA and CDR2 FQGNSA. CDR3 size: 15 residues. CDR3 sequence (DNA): TGTGCCAGCAGCTTAGGCGTGATGAGCTCCTACGAGCAGTACTTC. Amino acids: CASSLGVMSSYEQYF.

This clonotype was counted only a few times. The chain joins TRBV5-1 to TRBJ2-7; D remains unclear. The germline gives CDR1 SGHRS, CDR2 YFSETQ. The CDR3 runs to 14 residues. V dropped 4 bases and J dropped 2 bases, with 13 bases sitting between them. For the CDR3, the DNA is TGCGCCAGCAGCGGAACCCTAGGCACCTACGAGCAGTACTTC. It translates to CASSGTLGTYEQYF.

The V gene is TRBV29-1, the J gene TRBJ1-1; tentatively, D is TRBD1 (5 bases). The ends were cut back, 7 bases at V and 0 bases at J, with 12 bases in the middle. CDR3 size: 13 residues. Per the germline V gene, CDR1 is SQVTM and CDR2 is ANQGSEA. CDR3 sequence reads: CSAAGYMNTEAFF. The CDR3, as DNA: TGCAGCGCCGCAGGGTACATGAACACTGAAGCTTTCTTT. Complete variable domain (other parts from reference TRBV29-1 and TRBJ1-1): SAVISQKPSRDICQRGTSLTIQCQVDSQVTMMFWYRQQPGQSLTLIATANQGSEATYESGFVIDKFPISRPNLTFSTLTVSNMSPEDSSIYLCSAAGYMNTEAFFGQGTRLTVV.

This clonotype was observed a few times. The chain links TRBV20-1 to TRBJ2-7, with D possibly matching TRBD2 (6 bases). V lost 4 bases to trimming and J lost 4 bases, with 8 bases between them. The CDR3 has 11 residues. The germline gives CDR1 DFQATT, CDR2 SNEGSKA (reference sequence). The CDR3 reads CSATGAYEQYF. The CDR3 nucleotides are TGCAGTGCTACGGGAGCTTACGAGCAGTACTTC.

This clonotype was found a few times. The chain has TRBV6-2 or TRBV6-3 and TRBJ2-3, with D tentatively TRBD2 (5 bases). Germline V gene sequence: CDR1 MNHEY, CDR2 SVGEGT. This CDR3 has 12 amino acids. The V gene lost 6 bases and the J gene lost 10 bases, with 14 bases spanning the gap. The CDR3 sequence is CASRTWVGAQYF. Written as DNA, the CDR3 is TGTGCCAGCAGGACCTGGGTCGGGGCGCAGTATTTT.

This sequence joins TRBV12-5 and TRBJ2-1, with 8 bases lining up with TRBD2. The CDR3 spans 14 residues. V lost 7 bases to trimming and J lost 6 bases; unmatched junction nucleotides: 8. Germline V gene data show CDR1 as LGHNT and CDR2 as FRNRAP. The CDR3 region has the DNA TGTGCTAGTGTGGGTGCGGGAGGCGGCAATGAGCAGTTCTTC. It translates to CASVGAGGGNEQFF.

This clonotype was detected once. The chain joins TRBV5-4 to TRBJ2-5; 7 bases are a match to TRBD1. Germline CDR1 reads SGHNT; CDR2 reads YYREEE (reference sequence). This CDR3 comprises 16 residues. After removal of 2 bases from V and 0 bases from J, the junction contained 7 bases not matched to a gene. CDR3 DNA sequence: TGTGCCAGCAGCTTCGAGGGGGCCGTGGACCAAGAGACCCAGTACTTC. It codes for CASSFEGAVDQETQYF.

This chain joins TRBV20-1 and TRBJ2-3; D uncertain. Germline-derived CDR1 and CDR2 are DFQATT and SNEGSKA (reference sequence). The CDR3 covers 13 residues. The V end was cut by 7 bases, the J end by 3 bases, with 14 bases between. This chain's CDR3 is CSVARSPTDTQYF. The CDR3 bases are TGCAGTGTGGCCAGATCCCCTACAGATACGCAGTATTTT.

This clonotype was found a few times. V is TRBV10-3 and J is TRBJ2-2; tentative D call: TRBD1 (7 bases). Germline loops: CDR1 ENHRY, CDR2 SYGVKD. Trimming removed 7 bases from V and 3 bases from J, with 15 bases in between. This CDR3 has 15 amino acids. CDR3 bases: TGTGCCATCAAGGGGGCGGGACCCGACACCGGGGAGCTGTTTTTT. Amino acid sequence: CAIKGAGPDTGELFF.